This passage covers 15 T cell receptor beta chains from one sample sequenced in a study of blood T cell repertoires in COVID-19. Clones were read by immunoSEQ multiplex PCR, and TCRdb kept only the in-frame ones, dropping some. Of more than 150,000 clones detected, 86% appear once; the ten largest clones hold 5.5% to 8%. The source material was peripheral blood. The source of these receptors is a man aged 45-60 years with active or convalescent COVID-19.

The chain employs TRBV14 and TRBJ2-7; D may be TRBD1 (6 bases). CDR1 is SGHDN, CDR2 FVKESK, per germline. Trimming removed 2 bases at V and 5 bases at J, with 16 bases between. This CDR3 is 15 amino acids long. The DNA of the CDR3 is TGTGCCAGCAGCCAACTGCAGGGGCGCATCCACGAGCAGTACTTC. This gives the protein CASSQLQGRIHEQYF.

In DNA, the CDR3 is TGTGCCAGTAGTATACCGGGTAGTTCACCCCTCCACTTT. Its translation: CASSIPGSSPLHF. V is TRBV19 and J is TRBJ1-6; D gene ambiguous. V was pared by 2 bases and J by 9 bases, with 8 bases between. From germline, CDR1 is LNHDA and CDR2 SQIVND (reference sequence). CDR3 length: 13 residues.

V is TRBV10-2 and J is TRBJ1-5; TRBD1 matches 8 bases. Germline CDR1 is WSHSY and CDR2 is SAAADI. V shed 7 bases, J shed 6 bases, and the junction held 5 bases outside the gene matches. The CDR3 has 13 amino acids. The CDR3 DNA sequence: TGCGCCAGCACTGGACAGGGAGGTCAGCCCCAGCATTTT. It encodes CASTGQGGQPQHF.

This clone appeared a single time. CDR3 in DNA: TGTGCCAGCAGCTCGCCGACAGGGACTAATTCACCCCTCCACTTT. It specifies CASSSPTGTNSPLHF. V usage is TRBV7-9 and J usage is TRBJ1-6; 7 bases fit TRBD1. V dropped 4 bases and J dropped 6; count of bases not matched to a gene: 6. From germline, CDR1 is SEHNR and CDR2 FQNEAQ (reference sequence). The CDR3 covers 15 residues.

This clone was counted once. The V call is TRBV18, the J call TRBJ2-1, with 9 bases fitting TRBD2. V was clipped by 3 bases and J by 13 bases; unmatched bases: 7. CDR1 and CDR2 (germline): KGHSH, LQKENI. The CDR3 is 13 residues long. The CDR3 loop reads CASSPLDSGSQFF. The CDR3 DNA reads as TGTGCCAGCTCACCCCTAGATAGCGGGAGCCAGTTCTTC.

The V call is TRBV9, the J call TRBJ1-1, with 8 positions matching TRBD1. This CDR3 contains 13 residues. After removal of 3 bases from V and 4 bases from J, the junction contained 2 bases not matched to a gene. The V gene's germline CDR1 is SGDLS and CDR2 YYNGEE. The CDR3, as DNA: TGTGCCAGCAGCGAGGGGACAGGCACTGAAGCTTTCTTT. Translated: CASSEGTGTEAFF.

J is TRBJ1-2 and V is TRBV7-9, with D uncertain. The V end was cut by 5 bases, the J end by 1 base, with 8 bases between. Germline CDR1 and CDR2: SEHNR and FQNEAQ (reference sequence). This CDR3 has 13 amino acids. CDR3 in DNA: TGTGCCAGCAGCGTGACAAGTAACTATGGCTACACCTTC. It yields the protein CASSVTSNYGYTF.

This chain links TRBV12-5 with TRBJ2-5, with D tentatively TRBD1 (8 bases). Germline loops: CDR1 LGHNT, CDR2 FRNRAP. V lost 7 bases and J lost 4, with 22 bases in between. CDR3 length: 16 amino acids. Written as DNA, the CDR3 is TGTGCTAGTGCCCTCCCCACAGGGGGGGGAGGAGAGACCCAGTACTTC. Amino acids: CASALPTGGGGETQYF.

The chain carries TRBV7-9 and TRBJ2-5, with TRBD2 as a possible D gene (6 bases). CDR3 length equals 15 residues. V lost 8 bases to trimming and J lost 2 bases, with 18 bases between them. Germline CDR1 is SEHNR and CDR2 is FQNEAQ (reference sequence). The CDR3 protein is CASERRGARQETQYF. The CDR3, as DNA: TGTGCCAGCGAGCGGCGCGGGGCCCGACAAGAGACCCAGTACTTC.

This clone was seen more than once but under ten times. V usage is TRBV5-1 and J usage is TRBJ2-7, with 10 bases aligning to TRBD1. Trimming at V came to 0 bases and at J to 2 bases, leaving 2 bases not matched to a gene. The length of the CDR3 is 15 residues. CDR1 and CDR2 from the germline V gene are SGHRS and YFSETQ. The CDR3 sequence is CASSLAGQGAYEQYF. The CDR3 region has the DNA TGCGCCAGCAGCTTGGCCGGACAGGGGGCCTACGAGCAGTACTTC.

The rearrangement joins TRBV9 to TRBJ2-3, with D possibly matching TRBD2 (5 bases). Germline V gene data show CDR1 as SGDLS and CDR2 as YYNGEE. With 3 bases removed from V and 5 bases from J, the gap between germline ends came to 10 bases. The CDR3 consists of 13 residues. Here the CDR3 DNA reads TGTGCCAGCAGCGGGAGGCTTGGAGATACGCAGTATTTT. Protein sequence: CASSGRLGDTQYF.

This rearrangement joins TRBV19 to TRBJ2-2; perhaps TRBD1 as D (5 bases). Germline lookup yields CDR1 LNHDA and CDR2 SQIVND (reference sequence). The length of the CDR3 is 14 residues. Deletions cut 6 bases from V and 2 bases from J, with 10 bases between. The CDR3 nucleotides are TGTGCCAGTAGATCGGACATCAACACCGGGGAGCTGTTTTTT. Protein sequence: CASRSDINTGELFF. Full variable domain (outside the CDR3, taken from reference TRBV19 and TRBJ2-2): DGGITQSPKYLFRKEGQNVTLSCEQNLNHDAMYWYRQDPGQGLRLIYYSQIVNDFQKGDIAEGYSVSREKKESFPLTVTSAQKNPTAFYLCASRSDINTGELFFGEGSRLTVL.

The chain employs TRBV5-1 and TRBJ1-2; unclear D gene. The CDR3 sequence is 12 residues long. V was pared by 0 bases and J by 4 bases, with 4 bases between. Germline CDR1 is SGHRS and CDR2 is YFSETQ. CDR3: CASSLDSYGYTF. The CDR3 nucleotides read TGCGCCAGCAGCTTGGACAGCTATGGCTACACCTTC.

The CDR3 here is CASSPHLAGDNEQFF. In nucleotides, the CDR3 is TGTGCCAGCAGCCCCCACTTAGCGGGGGACAATGAGCAGTTCTTC. J is TRBJ2-1 and V is TRBV11-1, with TRBD2 identical over 9 bases. The V gene's germline CDR1 is SGHAT and CDR2 FQDESV (reference sequence). Trimming removed 5 bases from V and 5 bases from J; junction bases left unmatched: 7. This CDR3 is built from 15 residues.

The V gene is TRBV6-2 or TRBV6-3, the J gene TRBJ2-5; 7 nucleotides match TRBD2. V trimming: 4 bases; J trimming: 4 bases; junction bases outside the gene matches: 12. The CDR3 consists of 16 residues. The germline V gene has CDR1 MNHEY and CDR2 SVGEGT. As DNA, the CDR3 is TGTGCCAGCAGTTCCCGTCGGCCTAGCGGTTCAGAGACCCAGTACTTC. It specifies CASSSRRPSGSETQYF.